The 23 T cell receptor beta chains below come from one sample, sequenced in a study of blood T cell dynamics during melanoma immunotherapy. Here immunoSEQ multiplex PCR was the method, and the copy in TCRdb shows in-frame clones only, minus some. This sample carries some 1,400 clones, roughly nine tenths of them seen once, and the ten largest clones take about 1.3%. The time point is: pre-treatment baseline. This material consisted of effector memory CD8+ T cells from blood, taken from a patient treated with checkpoint blockade. These receptors were taken from a human donor with melanoma.

This chain joins TRBV9 and TRBJ2-1; 12 bases line up with TRBD2. Germline V gene lookup returns CDR1 SGDLS and CDR2 YYNGEE. With 0 bases clipped from V and 2 bases from J, the junction kept 9 bases outside the gene matches. This CDR3 region has 19 residues. CDR3 protein: CASSVASATSGRPYNEQFF. In nucleotides, the CDR3 is TGTGCCAGCAGCGTAGCGTCGGCAACTAGCGGGAGGCCCTACAATGAGCAGTTCTTC.

The chain links TRBV5-6 to TRBJ2-1, with 8 bases fitting TRBD2. The CDR3 is made up of 17 amino acids. Germline V CDR1 and CDR2: SGHDT, YYEEEE. Trimming removed 0 bases from V and 4 bases from J; junction bases left unmatched: 9. The CDR3 sequence is CASSLDGRDPTYNEQFF. The CDR3 bases are TGTGCCAGCAGCTTGGACGGGAGGGACCCCACTTACAATGAGCAGTTCTTC.

The genes are TRBV6-1 and TRBJ1-1; maybe TRBD1 (6 bases). V shed 9 bases and J shed 6 bases, with 14 bases lying between them. The V gene's germline CDR1 is MNHNS and CDR2 SASEGT. The CDR3 covers 12 residues. CDR3 bases: TGTGCCAGTCTCCTGGGGGGCCCTGAAGCTTTCTTT. This encodes CASLLGGPEAFF.

This clone appeared once. V is TRBV5-1 and J is TRBJ1-1; D is possibly TRBD1 (5 bases). CDR1 is SGHRS and CDR2 is YFSETQ in the germline V gene. The CDR3 has 15 residues. V dropped 0 bases and J dropped 5 bases, with 14 bases sitting between them. In nucleotides, the CDR3 is TGCGCCAGCAGCTTGGAGGGAACCCGGGGGACTGAAGCTTTCTTT. Protein: CASSLEGTRGTEAFF.

The V call is TRBV4-1, the J call TRBJ2-7; TRBD2 matches at 8 bases. From germline, CDR1 is MGHRA and CDR2 YSYEKL. V shed 0 bases and J 3 bases; nucleotides not matched to a gene: 4. The CDR3 is 15 residues long. The CDR3 here is CASSQDSGGGYEQYF. In DNA, the CDR3 is TGCGCCAGCAGCCAAGATTCGGGGGGGGGCTACGAGCAGTACTTC.

The V gene is TRBV28, the J gene TRBJ2-5, with D possibly matching TRBD2 (6 bases). Germline CDR1 MDHEN, CDR2 SYDVKM. This CDR3 comprises 14 residues. Trimming pared 7 bases from V and 4 bases from J, leaving 16 bases between. The CDR3 DNA reads TGTGCCAGCACCTTGGAGTCGGGAGCAGAGACCCAGTACTTC. Its translation is CASTLESGAETQYF.

This rearrangement joins TRBV9 to TRBJ2-3; TRBD1 might be the D (5 bases). Germline CDR1 is SGDLS and CDR2 is YYNGEE. V shed 0 bases and J shed 5 bases, with 13 bases lying between them. This CDR3 contains 15 residues. In DNA form, the CDR3 reads TGTGCCAGCAGCGTAGACGGCAGGGTGGGAGATACGCAGTATTTT. It codes for CASSVDGRVGDTQYF.

The chain carries TRBV9 and TRBJ1-2; D perhaps matches TRBD1 (6 bases). V was trimmed by 0 bases and J by 8 bases, leaving 11 bases between them. This CDR3 has 13 amino acids. The germline CDR1 and CDR2 sequences are SGDLS and YYNGEE. The CDR3 DNA follows: TGTGCCAGCAGCGTAGGGGCAGGGGACGGCTACACCTTC. It yields the protein CASSVGAGDGYTF.

Only one count was recorded for this clone. The chain has TRBV11-3 and TRBJ2-7; 8 positions match TRBD2. Germline CDR1 SGHNT, CDR2 YENEEA. This CDR3 has 15 residues. Unmatched junction bases numbered 7, after V lost 6 bases and J lost 0 bases. CDR3 in DNA: TGTGCCAGCAGAGTTACGGGAGGGAGCTCCTACGAGCAGTACTTC. It translates to CASRVTGGSSYEQYF.

The V call is TRBV9, the J call TRBJ2-4, with 11 nucleotides matching TRBD1. Germline assignment: CDR1 SGDLS and CDR2 YYNGEE. The length of the CDR3 is 17 residues. The junction had 16 bases not matched to a gene; V was cut back by 7 bases and J by 7 bases. The CDR3 loop reads CASSPGGDRGFLNIQYF. The CDR3 bases are TGTGCCAGCTCGCCTGGAGGGGACAGGGGGTTTTTGAACATTCAGTACTTC.

The chain links TRBV28 to TRBJ1-1; the D gene is possibly TRBD1 (5 bases). This CDR3 region has 14 residues. CDR1 and CDR2 (germline): MDHEN, SYDVKM. The V end was cut by 3 bases, the J end by 4 bases, with 12 bases between. The CDR3, as DNA: TGTGCCAGCAGTTTTCGAGGCACAGGCACTGAAGCTTTCTTT. Protein: CASSFRGTGTEAFF.

CDR3: CASSLRTGGTEAFF. DNA for the CDR3: TGCGCCAGCAGCTTAAGGACAGGTGGGACTGAAGCTTTCTTT. The genes are TRBV5-1 and TRBJ1-1, with 7 bases lining up with TRBD1. Germline V gene sequence: CDR1 SGHRS, CDR2 YFSETQ. The CDR3 contains 14 residues. V dropped 2 bases and J dropped 5; count of bases not matched to a gene: 6.

The V and J genes are TRBV6-6 and TRBJ1-1; TRBD1 might be the D (5 bases). Trimming removed 0 bases at V and 2 bases at J, with 7 bases between. Germline values: CDR1 MNHNY, CDR2 SVGAGI (reference sequence). The CDR3 runs to 14 residues. The CDR3 spells CASSYSGTNTEAFF. The CDR3 region has the DNA TGTGCCAGCAGTTACTCGGGGACTAACACTGAAGCTTTCTTT.

The rearrangement links TRBV28 to TRBJ2-5; 7 bases agree with TRBD2. The CDR3 is made up of 13 amino acids. The trim removed 4 bases at V and 5 bases at J, leaving 4 bases unmatched. Germline values: CDR1 MDHEN, CDR2 SYDVKM. The CDR3 nucleotides are TGTGCCAGCAGTTCGGGGAGGGACGAGACCCAGTACTTC. The encoded protein is CASSSGRDETQYF. The whole variable domain, remainder taken from reference TRBV28 and TRBJ2-5, is DVKVTQSSRYLVKRTGEKVFLECVQDMDHENMFWYRQDPGLGLRLIYFSYDVKMKEKGDIPEGYSVSREKKERFSLILESASTNQTSMYLCASSSGRDETQYFGPGTRLLVL.

The rearrangement joins TRBV28 to TRBJ1-2; maybe TRBD1 (6 bases). V lost 3 bases to trimming and J lost 4 bases, with 12 bases between them. Germline CDR1 reads MDHEN; CDR2 reads SYDVKM. This CDR3 is 14 amino acids long. CDR3 bases: TGTGCCAGCAGTTTGTGGGGGCGAGGCTATGGCTACACCTTC. Protein sequence: CASSLWGRGYGYTF.

The chain employs TRBV9 and TRBJ1-5; D is perhaps TRBD1 (5 bases). The length of the CDR3 is 15 residues. Trimming took 4 bases from V and 0 from J, leaving 11 bases between them. The germline gives CDR1 SGDLS, CDR2 YYNGEE. The CDR3 DNA reads as TGTGCCAGCAGCCGATATGACAGTAGCAATCAGCCCCAGCATTTT. Its protein product is CASSRYDSSNQPQHF.

The chain has TRBV28 and TRBJ1-5; D call uncertain. Trimming cost V 6 bases and J 3 bases, with 15 bases left between them. CDR1 and CDR2 (germline): MDHEN, SYDVKM. The CDR3 contains 15 residues. Here the CDR3 reads CASSSHTGVNQPQHF. CDR3 DNA: TGTGCCAGCAGCTCCCATACCGGGGTCAATCAGCCCCAGCATTTT.

This chain joins TRBV9 and TRBJ1-6; possible D gene TRBD1, 5 bases. The CDR3 loop spans 14 amino acids. Trimming took 3 bases from V and 4 from J, leaving 8 bases between them. Germline lookup yields CDR1 SGDLS and CDR2 YYNGEE. CDR3 coding DNA: TGTGCCAGCAGCGCCAGGGCATATAATTCACCCCTCCACTTT. Protein sequence: CASSARAYNSPLHF.

The chain is built from TRBV6-1 and TRBJ1-2, with 7 positions matching TRBD1. Germline assignment: CDR1 MNHNS and CDR2 SASEGT. V gave up 4 bases and J gave up 0 bases; unmatched junction bases: 14. CDR3 length: 18 amino acids. CDR3 sequence (DNA): TGTGCCAGCAGTGGCTTACAGGGGAATCTTATAGCTAACTATGGCTACACCTTC. Protein sequence: CASSGLQGNLIANYGYTF.

The chain recombines TRBV6-5 with TRBJ1-1; 7 bases are shared with TRBD1. V shed 6 bases and J 1 base; nucleotides not matched to a gene: 5. The length of the CDR3 is 14 residues. CDR1 and CDR2 (germline): MNHEY, SVGAGI. The CDR3 coding sequence is TGTGCCAGCAGCCCCGGGACAGCGAACACTGAAGCTTTCTTT. Its translation: CASSPGTANTEAFF.

This clone showed up just a few times. The genes are TRBV4-1 and TRBJ2-7, with 9 bases matching TRBD1. Germline V gives CDR1 MGHRA, CDR2 YSYEKL. Unmatched junction bases numbered 7, after V lost 5 bases and J lost 5 bases. The CDR3 contains 14 residues. In DNA, the CDR3 is TGCGCCAGCAGCATGGGACAGGGTCCCGACGAGCAGTACTTC. The encoded protein is CASSMGQGPDEQYF.

The rearrangement uses TRBV2 and TRBJ2-1, with no clear D. CDR1 and CDR2 from the germline V gene are SNHLY and FYNNEI. The ends were cut back, 9 bases at V and 7 bases at J, with 7 bases in the middle. The CDR3 is 10 residues long. The CDR3: CARRWNEQFF. The CDR3 DNA reads TGTGCCAGGCGGTGGAATGAGCAGTTCTTC.

A remark on this clone: A read error may account for a junction end that differs from germline. This rearrangement joins TRBV20-1 to TRBJ1-4, with D hard to call. The CDR3 extends over 8 amino acids. The germline V gene encodes CDR1 DFQATT and CDR2 SNEGSKA (reference sequence). The CDR3 DNA reads as TGCAGTGCTAGAGTAGGCATTTTT. Amino acid sequence: CSARVGIF.